The 9 T cell receptor beta chains in this list originate from one sample, sequenced in a study of OX40 agonist ivuxolimab in advanced cancers. Only in-frame clones appear in the TCRdb table, and some are missing; sequencing was by immunoSEQ multiplex PCR. The table has roughly 9,300 clones, approximately 57% seen once; the top ten hold 46%. Specimen: CD4+ or CD8+ T cells sorted from blood, collected in a trial of the OX40 agonist ivuxolimab. The source of these receptors is an adult with an advanced solid tumor such as melanoma, head and neck, liver or kidney cancer.

V usage is TRBV6-9 and J usage is TRBJ2-3; a weak D match, TRBD2 (6 bases). From germline, CDR1 is MNHGY and CDR2 SVAAGI. The CDR3 runs 11 residues. The V end lost 5 bases, the J end lost 15 bases, and 15 bases lay between the germline ends. The CDR3 loop reads CASSTGTVVYF. CDR3 DNA sequence: TGTGCCAGCAGTACCGGGACTGTGGTCTATTTT.

This clone rates as medium-sized. This chain connects TRBV19 to TRBJ2-1; TRBD2 is a possible D gene (6 bases). The CDR3 spans 10 residues. Trimming removed 8 bases at V and 7 bases at J, with 6 bases between. The germline V gene has CDR1 LNHDA and CDR2 SQIVND (reference sequence). The CDR3, as DNA: TGTGCCAGTGGGAGGAATGAGCAGTTCTTC. Translated: CASGRNEQFF.

The chain has TRBV28 and TRBJ2-7, with TRBD1 as a possible D gene (9 bases). The CDR3 has 17 residues. Germline V gene lookup returns CDR1 MDHEN and CDR2 SYDVKM. With 3 bases removed from V and 11 bases from J, the gap between germline ends came to 29 bases. CDR3 nucleotides: TGTGCCAGCAGTTTCCTCCCGGGAGGGGGACAGGGAACGTTGGAGTACTTC. Residues: CASSFLPGGGQGTLEYF.

This clone was seen more than once but under ten times. The chain couples TRBV19 to TRBJ2-2; D is uncertain. The germline V gene has CDR1 LNHDA and CDR2 SQIVND (reference sequence). This CDR3 contains 13 residues. Trimming removed 2 bases at V and 6 bases at J, with 7 bases between. The CDR3 is CASSIKVAGELFF. DNA of the CDR3: TGTGCCAGTAGTATAAAGGTAGCCGGGGAGCTGTTTTTT.

This rearrangement joins TRBV7-6 to TRBJ2-3, with 10 positions matching TRBD2. CDR3 size: 14 residues. CDR1 is SGHVS and CDR2 is FNYEAQ in the germline V gene. With V trimmed by 0 bases and J by 10 bases, 4 bases remained unmatched. For the CDR3, the DNA is TGTGCCAGCAGCTTAGCGGCTAGCGGGAGTTCGCAGTATTTT. Translation gives CASSLAASGSSQYF.

The genes are TRBV4-1 and TRBJ1-2; D not certain. Trimming took off 1 base at V and 3 bases at J, with 15 bases between the two ends. CDR1 and CDR2 from the germline V gene are MGHRA and YSYEKL. CDR3 length: 16 residues. CDR3 nucleotides: TGCGCCAGCAGCCAAGGCCCGACGTCGGTGGACTATGGCTACACCTTC. It codes for CASSQGPTSVDYGYTF.

The sample holds a few counts of this clone. V gene TRBV7-9 combines with J gene TRBJ2-7, with 8 bases that match TRBD2. The CDR3 has 15 residues. Germline V gene data show CDR1 as SEHNR and CDR2 as FQNEAQ (reference sequence). The V segment lost 4 bases and the J segment 6 bases; nucleotides outside the gene matches: 11. CDR3 DNA: TGTGCCAGCAGCTCGGACCACCGGGAGGGCCGCGAGCAGTACTTC. Translating it yields CASSSDHREGREQYF.

This chain links TRBV6-4 with TRBJ1-1; D is possibly TRBD1 (5 bases). This CDR3 is 17 amino acids long. Germline CDR1 and CDR2: MRHNA and SNTAGT. V dropped 7 bases and J dropped 1 base, with 22 bases sitting between them. CDR3 bases: TGTGCCAGCATTCGATCAACAGGCCAGGACCCGAACACTGAAGCTTTCTTT. Its protein product is CASIRSTGQDPNTEAFF.

The chain's CDR3 is CASSEDATINQPQHF. DNA of the CDR3: TGTGCCAGCAGCGAGGACGCTACTATCAATCAGCCCCAGCATTTT. This sequence joins TRBV9 and TRBJ1-5, with unresolved D. The CDR3 is 15 amino acids. Looked up from germline, CDR1 is SGDLS and CDR2 is YYNGEE. The V end lost 3 bases, the J end lost 3 bases, and 13 bases lay between the germline ends.